What follows are 17 T cell receptor beta chains derived from one specimen sequenced in a study of T cells after yellow fever vaccination. TCRdb passed the 5' RACE reads through MiXCR, listing each CDR3 protein once. The profile shows about 340,000 distinct CDR3 sequences, roughly an eighth of them singletons. The material sequenced was CD4+ T cells sorted from PBMCs, taken 15 days after the yellow fever booster vaccination. The receptors originated from a man aged 18 to 30 who received the YFV17D yellow fever vaccine.

This clonotype has at least ten counts. The gene calls are TRBV7-6 and TRBJ2-7, with D perhaps assigned TRBD1 or TRBD2 (5 bases each). The length of the CDR3 is 12 residues. Germline values: CDR1 SGHVS, CDR2 FNYEAQ. V lost 4 bases and J lost 4, with 8 bases in between. This CDR3 is CASSSGPYEQYF. The CDR3 DNA is TGTGCCAGCAGCTCGGGACCGTACGAGCAGTACTTC.

This rearrangement joins TRBV9 to TRBJ1-1, with D maybe TRBD1 (6 bases). Looked up from germline, CDR1 is SGDLS and CDR2 is YYNGEE. The CDR3 runs to 15 residues. V was clipped by 3 bases and J by 6 bases, with 18 bases between them. The CDR3: CASSESSQGGAEAFF. CDR3 nucleotide sequence: TGTGCCAGCAGCGAAAGCTCACAGGGAGGAGCTGAAGCTTTCTTT.

This clonotype was recorded a few times. J is TRBJ2-2 and V is TRBV3-1, with unresolved D. Deletions cut 2 bases from V and 7 bases from J, with 8 bases between. CDR3 size: 13 residues. Per germline, CDR1 LGHDT and CDR2 YNNKEL (reference sequence). The DNA of the CDR3 is TGTGCCAGCAGCCAACTACAGAACGGGGAGCTGTTTTTT. It yields the protein CASSQLQNGELFF.

This clonotype was recorded a few times. This chain connects TRBV5-1 to TRBJ1-6; the D gene is possibly TRBD1 (6 bases). V lost 4 bases and J 13 bases, leaving 18 bases between the germline ends. Looked up from germline, CDR1 is SGHRS and CDR2 is YFSETQ. The CDR3 runs to 14 residues. CDR3 region: CASSPDGADSPLHF. The CDR3 coding sequence is TGCGCCAGCAGCCCTGATGGGGCGGACAGTCCCCTCCACTTT.

V gene TRBV6-2 or TRBV6-3 combines with J gene TRBJ2-3, with 10 bases identical to TRBD1. This CDR3 spans 14 amino acids. Trimming removed 6 bases from V and 5 bases from J; junction bases left unmatched: 5. Germline V gene sequence: CDR1 MNHEY, CDR2 SVGEGT. This chain's CDR3 is CASRRTGGVDTQYF. In nucleotides, the CDR3 is TGTGCCAGCAGGAGGACAGGGGGTGTAGATACGCAGTATTTT.

This clonotype was seen more than once but under ten times. This chain uses TRBV5-8 with TRBJ2-5, with a possible D match to TRBD2 (6 bases). Trimming cost V 1 base and J 3 bases, with 19 bases left between them. This CDR3 spans 17 amino acids. Germline V gene lookup returns CDR1 SGHTS and CDR2 YDEGEE. The CDR3 sequence: CASSLYVAVGSKETQYF. The CDR3 DNA is TGTGCCAGCAGCTTGTACGTAGCGGTGGGGTCTAAAGAGACCCAGTACTTC.

This clonotype was seen repeatedly, ten times or more. This sequence joins TRBV28 and TRBJ2-5; maybe TRBD2 (5 bases). The V gene's germline CDR1 is MDHEN and CDR2 SYDVKM. The CDR3 covers 16 residues. The ends were cut back, 3 bases at V and 1 base at J, with 15 bases in the middle. CDR3 DNA: TGTGCCAGCAGTTTCTGGACTCTAACCTCCCAAGAGACCCAGTACTTC. It codes for CASSFWTLTSQETQYF.

This clonotype showed up just a few times. The J gene is TRBJ1-4, the V gene TRBV4-1; TRBD1 is a possible D gene (5 bases). Germline lookup yields CDR1 MGHRA and CDR2 YSYEKL. This CDR3 contains 16 residues. With 3 bases removed from V and 4 bases from J, the gap between germline ends came to 15 bases. Written as DNA, the CDR3 is TGCGCCAGCAGCCATCGATCGGGACTGTTTAATGAAAAACTGTTTTTT. Its translation is CASSHRSGLFNEKLFF.

This clonotype was seen at least ten times. V gene TRBV2 combines with J gene TRBJ2-3; D unresolved. This CDR3 has 11 residues. Trimming left V 2 bases short and J 6 bases short, with 3 bases between. Germline CDR1 SNHLY, CDR2 FYNNEI. The CDR3, as DNA: TGTGCCAGCAGTGAATTGGATACGCAGTATTTT. Encoded protein: CASSELDTQYF.

This chain's CDR3 is CASSFKGSNEQFF. The CDR3 coding sequence is TGCGCCAGCAGCTTTAAAGGTAGCAATGAGCAGTTCTTC. The rearrangement uses TRBV5-1 and TRBJ2-1; D not resolved. This CDR3 is built from 13 residues. The ends were cut back, 2 bases at V and 6 bases at J, with 9 bases in the middle. CDR1 and CDR2 (germline): SGHRS, YFSETQ. Drawing the rest from reference TRBV5-1 and TRBJ2-1, the complete variable domain is KAGVTQTPRYLIKTRGQQVTLSCSPISGHRSVSWYQQTPGQGLQFLFEYFSETQRNKGNFPGRFSGRQFSNSRSEMNVSTLELGDSALYLCASSFKGSNEQFFGPGTRLTVL.

The chain uses TRBV7-6 and TRBJ2-2, with 9 bases identical to TRBD1. The CDR3 is 15 amino acids. Germline V gene sequence: CDR1 SGHVS, CDR2 FNYEAQ. After removal of 7 bases from V and 6 bases from J, the junction contained 9 bases not matched to a gene. The CDR3 loop is CASTLRTGEPGELFF. The CDR3 DNA follows: TGTGCCAGCACTCTTCGGACAGGGGAACCCGGGGAGCTGTTTTTT.

This clonotype was counted a few times. This chain connects TRBV5-8 to TRBJ1-4; no definite D call. The CDR3 consists of 16 residues. Germline CDR1 SGHTS, CDR2 YDEGEE. V gave up 4 bases and J gave up 1 base, with 14 bases separating them. CDR3 amino acids: CASSPRLPGTNEKLFF. CDR3 nucleotides: TGTGCCAGCAGCCCGCGACTCCCCGGAACTAATGAAAAACTGTTTTTT.

The chain carries TRBV5-5 and TRBJ2-7, with TRBD1 matching 7 bases. The CDR3 has 15 amino acids. V lost 0 bases, J lost 8 bases, and 11 bases stayed unmatched. CDR1 and CDR2 (germline): SGHKS, YYEKEE (reference sequence). CDR3 DNA sequence: TGTGCCAGCAGCTTGGCGTACGGACAGGCCCGTCAGCAGTACTTC. It yields the protein CASSLAYGQARQQYF.

This clonotype was recorded at least ten times. The V and J genes are TRBV7-2 and TRBJ2-3; 10 bases line up with TRBD2. The CDR3 runs 16 residues. Germline lookup yields CDR1 SGHTA and CDR2 FQGNSA. V lost 5 bases and J lost 1; bases outside the gene matches: 6. CDR3 residues: CASSRNSGGGTDTQYF. Here the CDR3 DNA reads TGTGCCAGCAGCCGAAACAGCGGGGGGGGCACAGATACGCAGTATTTT.

This clonotype was detected a few times. The chain carries TRBV5-1 and TRBJ2-1, with no clear D. The V end lost 1 base, the J end lost 12 bases, and 11 bases lay between the germline ends. CDR3 length: 12 amino acids. Germline V lookup: CDR1 SGHRS, CDR2 YFSETQ. The CDR3 sequence: CASSLPDLGQFF. The CDR3 DNA is TGCGCCAGCAGCTTGCCGGACCTCGGGCAGTTCTTC. The entire variable domain, with the rest obtained from reference TRBV5-1 and TRBJ2-1, is as follows: KAGVTQTPRYLIKTRGQQVTLSCSPISGHRSVSWYQQTPGQGLQFLFEYFSETQRNKGNFPGRFSGRQFSNSRSEMNVSTLELGDSALYLCASSLPDLGQFFGPGTRLTVL.

In this sample, this clonotype turned up a few times. CDR3 DNA: TGTGCCAGCACCAGTGGGGAAATTTCCTACAATGAGCAGTTCTTC. Protein product: CASTSGEISYNEQFF. The V call is TRBV7-9, the J call TRBJ2-1; D unresolved. CDR3 size: 15 residues. V lost 7 bases and J lost 1, with 14 bases in between. CDR1 is SEHNR and CDR2 is FQNEAQ in the germline V gene (reference sequence).

This clonotype was found a few times. The genes are TRBV20-1 and TRBJ1-2, with D possibly being TRBD1 (5 bases). V dropped 0 bases and J dropped 3 bases, with 14 bases sitting between them. This CDR3 comprises 15 residues. Germline V gene lookup returns CDR1 DFQATT and CDR2 SNEGSKA (reference sequence). The CDR3 is CSAREATGTDYGYTF. CDR3 in DNA: TGCAGTGCTAGAGAAGCAACCGGGACGGACTATGGCTACACCTTC.